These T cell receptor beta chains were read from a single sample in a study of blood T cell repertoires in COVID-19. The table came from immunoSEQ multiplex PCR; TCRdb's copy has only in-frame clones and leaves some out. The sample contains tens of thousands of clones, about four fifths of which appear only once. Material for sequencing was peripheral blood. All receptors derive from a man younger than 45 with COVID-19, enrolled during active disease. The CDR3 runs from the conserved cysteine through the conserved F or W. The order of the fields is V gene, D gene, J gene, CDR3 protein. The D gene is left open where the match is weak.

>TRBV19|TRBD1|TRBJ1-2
CASSIVQGNGYTF
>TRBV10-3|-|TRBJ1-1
CAISSPTENTEAFF
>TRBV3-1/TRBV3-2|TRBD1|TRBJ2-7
CASSQDRGQGAYEQYF
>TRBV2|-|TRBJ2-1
CASSVVGEAGSYNEQFF
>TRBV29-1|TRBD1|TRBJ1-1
CSVGNTGAEAFF
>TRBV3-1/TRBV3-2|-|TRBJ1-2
CASSPQDRIKKGYTF
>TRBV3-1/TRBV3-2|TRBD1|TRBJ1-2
CASSQEGQTNYGYTF
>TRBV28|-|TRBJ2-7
CASSLWDRSSYEQYF
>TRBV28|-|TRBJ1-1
CASLGGGYTEAFF
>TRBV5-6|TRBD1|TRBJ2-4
CASSLDGTGRNIQYF
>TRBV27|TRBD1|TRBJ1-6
CASTFRGTGGHNSPLHF
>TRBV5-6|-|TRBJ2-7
CASTEGYEQYF
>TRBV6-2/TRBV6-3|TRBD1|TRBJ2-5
CASSSRDRETQYF
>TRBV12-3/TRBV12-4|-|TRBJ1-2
CASSQGHSYGYTF
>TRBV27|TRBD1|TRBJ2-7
CASSRASGTGISYEQYF
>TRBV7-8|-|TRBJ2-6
CASSFAGANVLTF
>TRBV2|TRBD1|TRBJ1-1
CASSEGLGQGRDTEAFF
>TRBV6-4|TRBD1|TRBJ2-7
CASSPTGGERNEQYF
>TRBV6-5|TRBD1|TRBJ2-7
CASRDRGQQRYEQYF
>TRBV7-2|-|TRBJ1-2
CASSLGRGPNYGYTF
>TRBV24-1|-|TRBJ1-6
CATTVIGSSYNSPLHF
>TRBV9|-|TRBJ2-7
CASSLGGQSAYEQYF
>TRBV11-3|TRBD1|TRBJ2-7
CASSPRTGSHEQYF
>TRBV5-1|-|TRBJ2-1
CASRGGVYYNEQFF
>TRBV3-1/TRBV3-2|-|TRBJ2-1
CASSPLLVQRYNEQFF
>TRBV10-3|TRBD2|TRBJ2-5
CAIRPGGGEETQYF
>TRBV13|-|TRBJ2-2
CASSLQGVGELFF
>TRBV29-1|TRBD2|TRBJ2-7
CSVRLGTSGYEQYF
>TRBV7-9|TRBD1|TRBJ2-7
CASSLTGETSYEQYF
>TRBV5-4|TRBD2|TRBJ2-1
CASSLPTSGRRNNEQFF
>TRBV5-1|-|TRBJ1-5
CASSLQDSFNQPQHF
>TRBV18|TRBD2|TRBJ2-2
CASSGSGRPGELFF
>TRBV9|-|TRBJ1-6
CASSVAPRGSLNSPLHF
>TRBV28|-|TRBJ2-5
CASSLSGAQIQYF
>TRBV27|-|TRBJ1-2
CASSSLGDWTNGYTF
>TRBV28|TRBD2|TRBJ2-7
CASSLGLAGKDEQYF
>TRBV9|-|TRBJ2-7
CASSPGSGYEQYF
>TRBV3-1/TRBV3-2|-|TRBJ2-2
CAIGRERTGELFF
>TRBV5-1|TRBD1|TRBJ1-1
CASSPTGGGGTEAFF
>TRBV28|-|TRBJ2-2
CASRTTGFRELFF
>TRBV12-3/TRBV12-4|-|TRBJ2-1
CASTMGGNEQFF
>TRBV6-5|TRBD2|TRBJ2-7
CASSVLAGVIYEQYF
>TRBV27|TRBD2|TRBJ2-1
CASSSLAGNYNEQFF
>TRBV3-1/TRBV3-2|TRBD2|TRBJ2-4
CASSQARPAGLDIQYF
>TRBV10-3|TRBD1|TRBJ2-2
CAISGQGNTGELFF
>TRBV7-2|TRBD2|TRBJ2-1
CASSSLAGGEQFF
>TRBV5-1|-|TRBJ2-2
CASSLNSNTGELFF
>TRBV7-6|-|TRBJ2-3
CASSFGQGGTDTQYF
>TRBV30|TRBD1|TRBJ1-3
CAWSKGASGNTIYF
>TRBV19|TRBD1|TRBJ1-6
CASKAGGQDNSPLHF
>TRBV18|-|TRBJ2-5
CASSPLTTLQETQYF
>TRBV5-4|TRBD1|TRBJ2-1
CASSPSGTGGLVEQFF
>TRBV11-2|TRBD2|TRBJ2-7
CASSLGSTSTAYEQYF
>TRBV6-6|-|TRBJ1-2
CASSYSRSGGSGYTF